This T cell receptor beta chain emerged from a study of early T cells in non-severe SARS-CoV-2 infection. As for the study in general: The chains were unpaired, and the sequenced material was bulk RNA from unsorted whole blood. Study results and limitations: Private and CD4 specificities were missed by VDJdb matching, skewed to anti-spike CD8.

CDR3 length equals 13 residues. Trimming removed 5 bases at V and 5 bases at J, with 12 bases between. Per germline, CDR1 SQVTM and CDR2 ANQGSEA. In this sample, this clonotype turned up many times. Its specificity is unknown. Attachment of unique molecular identifiers was made to individual cDNA molecules. TCRdb used MiXCR to reprocess the 5' RACE reads, holding one entry per CDR3 protein. This table holds some 80,000 distinct CDR3 sequences, approximately 13% found once. The sequenced material came from whole blood. The V gene is TRBV29-1, the J gene TRBJ2-2; the D is unclear. The clonotype comes from an adult who was a healthcare worker with PCR-confirmed SARS-CoV-2 infection or an uninfected control (not recorded which). In DNA, the CDR3 is TGCAGCGTTCCCAGACGTGGGACCGGGGAGCTGTTTTTT. Encoded protein: CSVPRRGTGELFF.